This T cell receptor (beta chain) was identified during a study of breast tumors, draining lymph nodes, adjacent tissues (dated by TCRdb to about 2016). Context from the whole study: In breast cancer patients, the study compared the TCR beta repertoires of tumor, adjacent nontumor tissue and axillary lymph nodes. In human breast cancer, the study set out to assess how tumor, surrounding tissue and draining lymph node repertoires relate to one another and whether T cells might be exchanged between them.

Instrument on record: Illumina HiSeq 2000. Multiplex PCR amplification was used to build the TCR beta chain libraries. High-throughput sequencing was used to analyze the amplified TCR beta chain products. The public reads were reanalyzed by TCRdb: fastp trimming at Q25, MiXCR alignment, in-frame beta chains only. Entries are consolidated by CDR3 protein sequence, retaining the most common genes and DNA. A total of under 150,000 distinct CDR3 sequences appear in this sample, around 20% of them only once. The ten biggest clones cover around 3.5% of the sample. What the research found in general, with its limitations: The conclusion that tumor T cells originate in lymph nodes was presented as consistent with a hypothesis rather than as directly demonstrated. Tumor and nontumor tissue repertoires were found to be significantly more similar in luminal-like than in basal-like breast cancer. The data were considered consistent with most tumor T cells being derived from the lymph node and subsequently expanding within tumor tissue. Tumors showed preferential V and J gene usage, and their T-cell repertoire diversity fell below that of lymph nodes yet above that of nontumor tissue.

From its cysteine to its phenylalanine, the CDR3 spans 15 amino acids. The CDR3 DNA has 45 bases and is translated from base 1. Reading the germline V gene gives CDR1 SGHRS and CDR2 YFSETQ. Cut back by 5 bases and 0 bases, the V and J ends lie 11 bases apart. This clonotype was seen repeatedly, ten times or more. Its antigen is still unknown. No quality values exist for individual bases; no much larger clone is one base distant. Lymph node samples came from the axillary draining lymph nodes of breast cancer patients. The source is a female donor with breast cancer. Some clones in this sample may be carry-over from other donors' samples. Sequences were obtained from axillary lymph node tissue. The rearranged chain carries TRBV5-1 and TRBJ2-2, with the identity of the D gene unclear. The sequence in DNA is TGCGCCAGCAGGTTAGGTGGGACGAACACCGGGGAGCTGTTTTTT. Its translation reads: CASRLGGTNTGELFF.